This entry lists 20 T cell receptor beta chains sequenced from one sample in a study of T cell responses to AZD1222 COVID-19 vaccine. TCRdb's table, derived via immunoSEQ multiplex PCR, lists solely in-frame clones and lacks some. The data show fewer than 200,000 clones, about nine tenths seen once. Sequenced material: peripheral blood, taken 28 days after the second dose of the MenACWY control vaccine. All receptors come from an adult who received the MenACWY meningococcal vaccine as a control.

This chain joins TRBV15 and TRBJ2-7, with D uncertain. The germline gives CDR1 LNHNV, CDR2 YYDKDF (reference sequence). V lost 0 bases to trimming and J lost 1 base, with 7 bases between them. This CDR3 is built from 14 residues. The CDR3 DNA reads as TGTGCCACCAGCAGAGATAGAGGTTCCTACGAGCAGTACTTC. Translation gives CATSRDRGSYEQYF.

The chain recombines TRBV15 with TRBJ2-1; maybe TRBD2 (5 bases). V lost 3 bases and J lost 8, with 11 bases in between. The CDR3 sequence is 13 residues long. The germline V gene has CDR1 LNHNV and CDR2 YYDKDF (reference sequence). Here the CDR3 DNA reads TGTGCCACCAGCAGGGATCGGGGTCATGAGCAGTTCTTC. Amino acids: CATSRDRGHEQFF.

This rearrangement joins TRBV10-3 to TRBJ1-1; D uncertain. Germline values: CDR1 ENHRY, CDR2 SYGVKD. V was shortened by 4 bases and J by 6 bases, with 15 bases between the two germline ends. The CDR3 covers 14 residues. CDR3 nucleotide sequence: TGTGCCATCAGTGCTGGCGGAGGAGGCGCTGAAGCTTTCTTT. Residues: CAISAGGGGAEAFF.

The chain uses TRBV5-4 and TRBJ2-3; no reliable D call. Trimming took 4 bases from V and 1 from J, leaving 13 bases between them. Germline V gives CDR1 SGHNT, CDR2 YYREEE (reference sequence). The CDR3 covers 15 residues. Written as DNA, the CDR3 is TGTGCCAGCAGCGGGCGGCAGGCGGGCACAGATACGCAGTATTTT. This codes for CASSGRQAGTDTQYF.

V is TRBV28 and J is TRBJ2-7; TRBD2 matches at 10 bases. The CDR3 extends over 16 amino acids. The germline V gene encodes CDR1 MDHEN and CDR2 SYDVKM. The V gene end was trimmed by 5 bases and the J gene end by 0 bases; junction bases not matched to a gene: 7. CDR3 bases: TGTGCCAGCAGTCTCCCACCTAGCGGGGGCTCCTACGAGCAGTACTTC. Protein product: CASSLPPSGGSYEQYF.

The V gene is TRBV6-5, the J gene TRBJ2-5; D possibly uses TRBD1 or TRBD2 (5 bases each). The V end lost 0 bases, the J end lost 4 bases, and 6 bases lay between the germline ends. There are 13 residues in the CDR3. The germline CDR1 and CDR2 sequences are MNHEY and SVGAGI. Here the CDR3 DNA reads TGTGCCAGCAGTTACTCGGGGACAGAGACCCAGTACTTC. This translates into CASSYSGTETQYF.

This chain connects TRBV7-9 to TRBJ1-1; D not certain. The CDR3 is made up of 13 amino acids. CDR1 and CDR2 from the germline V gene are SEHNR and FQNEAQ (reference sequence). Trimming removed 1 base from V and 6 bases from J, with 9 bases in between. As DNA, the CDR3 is TGTGCCAGCAGCTTAGAGTACACGGCTGAAGCTTTCTTT. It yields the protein CASSLEYTAEAFF.

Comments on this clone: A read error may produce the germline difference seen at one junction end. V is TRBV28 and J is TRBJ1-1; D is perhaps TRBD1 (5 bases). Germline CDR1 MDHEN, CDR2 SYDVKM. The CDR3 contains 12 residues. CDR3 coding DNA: TGTGCCAGCAGTTCCCGATCCCGACAGACGATCTTT. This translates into CASSSRSRQTIF. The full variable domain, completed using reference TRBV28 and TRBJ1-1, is DVKVTQSSRYLVKRTGEKVFLECVQDMDHENMFWYRQDPGLGLRLIYFSYDVKMKEKGDIPEGYSVSREKKERFSLILESASTNQTSMYLCASSSRSRQTIFGQGTRLTVV.

CDR3 region: CASSSPEPNEKLFF. Here the CDR3 DNA reads TGTGCCAGCAGTTCCCCGGAGCCGAATGAAAAACTGTTTTTT. This chain joins TRBV27 and TRBJ1-4; D gene unclear. Trimming shortened V by 4 bases and J by 5 bases, and 11 bases separated the two germline ends. The CDR3 is 14 amino acids. Per the germline V gene, CDR1 is MNHEY and CDR2 is SMNVEV (reference sequence).

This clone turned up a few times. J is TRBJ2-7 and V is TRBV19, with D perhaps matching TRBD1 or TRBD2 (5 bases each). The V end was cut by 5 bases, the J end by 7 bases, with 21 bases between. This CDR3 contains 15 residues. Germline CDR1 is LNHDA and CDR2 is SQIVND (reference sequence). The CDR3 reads CASSYRTPGQEEQYF. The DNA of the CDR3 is TGTGCCAGTAGTTACAGAACCCCGGGGCAAGAGGAGCAGTACTTC.

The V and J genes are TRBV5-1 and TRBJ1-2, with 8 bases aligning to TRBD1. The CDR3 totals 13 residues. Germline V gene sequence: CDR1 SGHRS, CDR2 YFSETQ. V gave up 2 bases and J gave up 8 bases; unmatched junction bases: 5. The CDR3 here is CASSFGQGRGYTF. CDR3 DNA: TGCGCCAGCAGCTTTGGACAGGGACGGGGCTACACCTTC. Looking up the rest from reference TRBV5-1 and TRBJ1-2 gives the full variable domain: KAGVTQTPRYLIKTRGQQVTLSCSPISGHRSVSWYQQTPGQGLQFLFEYFSETQRNKGNFPGRFSGRQFSNSRSEMNVSTLELGDSALYLCASSFGQGRGYTFGSGTRLTVV.

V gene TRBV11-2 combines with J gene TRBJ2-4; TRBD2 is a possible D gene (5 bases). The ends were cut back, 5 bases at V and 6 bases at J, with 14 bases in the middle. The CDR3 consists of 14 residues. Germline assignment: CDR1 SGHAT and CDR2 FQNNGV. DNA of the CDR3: TGTGCCAGCAGCCCTACCGGGATATTAAACATTCAGTACTTC. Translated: CASSPTGILNIQYF.

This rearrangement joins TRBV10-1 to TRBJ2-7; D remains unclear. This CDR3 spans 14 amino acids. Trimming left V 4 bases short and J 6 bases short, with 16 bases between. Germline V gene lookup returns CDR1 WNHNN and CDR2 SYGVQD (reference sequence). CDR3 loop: CASSGSDRPAEQYF. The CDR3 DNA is TGCGCCAGCAGTGGGTCGGATAGACCGGCCGAGCAGTACTTC.

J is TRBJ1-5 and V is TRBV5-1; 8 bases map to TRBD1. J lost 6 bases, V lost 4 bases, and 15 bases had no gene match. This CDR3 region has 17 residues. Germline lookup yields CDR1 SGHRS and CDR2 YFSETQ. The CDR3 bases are TGCGCCAGCAGCGTAGGAGTATCAGACAGGGGCAGTCAGCCCCAGCATTTT. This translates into CASSVGVSDRGSQPQHF. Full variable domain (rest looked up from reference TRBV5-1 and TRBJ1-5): KAGVTQTPRYLIKTRGQQVTLSCSPISGHRSVSWYQQTPGQGLQFLFEYFSETQRNKGNFPGRFSGRQFSNSRSEMNVSTLELGDSALYLCASSVGVSDRGSQPQHFGDGTRLSIL.

CDR3 DNA sequence: TGTGCCAGCAGTTTCTTGTTAGATTCACCCCTCCACTTT. It is translated as CASSFLLDSPLHF. The V call is TRBV12-3 or TRBV12-4, the J call TRBJ1-6; D is unresolved. With 3 bases removed from V and 8 bases from J, the gap between germline ends came to 8 bases. This CDR3 is 13 amino acids long.

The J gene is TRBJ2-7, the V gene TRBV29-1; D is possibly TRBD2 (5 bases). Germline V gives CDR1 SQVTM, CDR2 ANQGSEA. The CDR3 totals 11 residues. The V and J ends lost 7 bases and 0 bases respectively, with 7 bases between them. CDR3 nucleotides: TGCAGCGGTACTAGCTCCTACGAGCAGTACTTC. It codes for CSGTSSYEQYF.

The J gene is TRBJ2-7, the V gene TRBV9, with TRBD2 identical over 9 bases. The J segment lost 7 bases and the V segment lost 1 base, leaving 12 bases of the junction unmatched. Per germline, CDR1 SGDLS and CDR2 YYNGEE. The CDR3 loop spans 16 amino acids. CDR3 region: CASSVSIAGVRGEQYF. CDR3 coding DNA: TGTGCCAGCAGCGTATCCATAGCGGGAGTGAGGGGAGAGCAGTACTTC.

In DNA form, the CDR3 reads TGTGCCAGCAGACCTTGGACAAGTCGGGGAGAGACCCAGTACTTC. Its protein is CASRPWTSRGETQYF. The chain employs TRBV6-5 and TRBJ2-5, with D perhaps TRBD1 or TRBD2 (5 bases each). The germline V and J ends were trimmed by 6 bases and 4 bases, with 18 bases remaining between them. Germline-derived CDR1 and CDR2 are MNHEY and SVGAGI. CDR3 length: 15 amino acids.

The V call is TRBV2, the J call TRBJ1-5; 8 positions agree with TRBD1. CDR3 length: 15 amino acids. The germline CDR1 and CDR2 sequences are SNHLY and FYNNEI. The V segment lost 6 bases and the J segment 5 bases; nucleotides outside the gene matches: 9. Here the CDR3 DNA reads TGTGCCAGCAGGGGGGGGGACAGGAACTATCAGCCCCAGCATTTT. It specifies CASRGGDRNYQPQHF.

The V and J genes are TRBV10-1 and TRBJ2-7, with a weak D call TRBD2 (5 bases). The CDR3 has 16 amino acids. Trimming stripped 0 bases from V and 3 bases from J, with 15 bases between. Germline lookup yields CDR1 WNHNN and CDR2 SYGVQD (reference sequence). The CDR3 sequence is CASSESTAGGIYEQYF. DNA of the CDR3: TGCGCCAGCAGTGAGTCGACCGCGGGTGGGATCTACGAGCAGTACTTC.